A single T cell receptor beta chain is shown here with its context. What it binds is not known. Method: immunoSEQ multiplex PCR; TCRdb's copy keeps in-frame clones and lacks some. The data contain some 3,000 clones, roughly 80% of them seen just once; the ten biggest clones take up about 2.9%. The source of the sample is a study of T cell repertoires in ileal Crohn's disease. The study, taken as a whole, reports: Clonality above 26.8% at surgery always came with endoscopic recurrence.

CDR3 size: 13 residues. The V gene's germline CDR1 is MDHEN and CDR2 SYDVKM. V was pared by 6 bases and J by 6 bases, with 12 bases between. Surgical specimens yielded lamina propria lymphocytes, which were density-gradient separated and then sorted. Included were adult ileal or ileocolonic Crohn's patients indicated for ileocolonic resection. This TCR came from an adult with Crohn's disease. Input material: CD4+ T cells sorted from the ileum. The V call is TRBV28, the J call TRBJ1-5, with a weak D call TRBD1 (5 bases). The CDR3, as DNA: TGTGCCAGCAGGGAGGGACTGGTTCAGCCCCAGCATTTT. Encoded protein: CASREGLVQPQHF.